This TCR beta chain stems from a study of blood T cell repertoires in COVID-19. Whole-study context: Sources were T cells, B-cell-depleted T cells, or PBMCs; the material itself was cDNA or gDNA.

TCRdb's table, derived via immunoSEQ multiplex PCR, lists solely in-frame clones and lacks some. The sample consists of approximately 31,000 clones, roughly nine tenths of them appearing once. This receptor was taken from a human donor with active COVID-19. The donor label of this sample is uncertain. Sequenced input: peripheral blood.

The CDR3 region has the DNA TGTGCCAGCAGCCCAACTTTAGGCGGGGTTGGGCAGTACTTC. Amino acid sequence: CASSPTLGGVGQYF. The chain has TRBV3-1 (or the pseudogene TRBV3-2) and TRBJ2-7; D may be TRBD2 (6 bases). From germline, CDR1 is LGHDT and CDR2 YNNKEL (reference sequence). The CDR3 totals 14 residues. V shed 4 bases and J shed 9 bases, with 19 bases lying between them.